Sequencing of this TCR beta chain was carried out in a study of blood T cell repertoires in COVID-19. Sequencing used immunoSEQ multiplex PCR; TCRdb keeps in-frame clones, though not all of them. The table has 300,000 to 350,000 clones, 70% to 90% seen once. Specimen: PBMCs or T cells enriched from blood (not recorded which). The sequence came from a man aged 25-45 years who had recovered from COVID-19.

The CDR3, as DNA: TGTGCCAGCAGCCGGACTAGCGGGGACGCCACCGGGGAGCTGTTTTTT. Encoded protein: CASSRTSGDATGELFF. The gene calls are TRBV6-4 and TRBJ2-2, with 12 positions matching TRBD2. The CDR3 is made up of 16 amino acids. Germline V CDR1 and CDR2: MRHNA, SNTAGT. Trimming at V came to 6 bases and at J to 4 bases, leaving 6 bases not matched to a gene.